This T cell receptor beta chain was found in a study of OX40 agonist ivuxolimab in advanced cancers. Study findings and constraints: Average numbers of expanded clones were greater in CD8+ T cells than in CD4+.

About this clone: Its specificity is not known.

Assay used: immunoSEQ multiplex PCR; TCRdb lists only in-frame clones, some missing. The sample includes under 100,000 clones, roughly 87% of them seen just once. CDR3 length: 16 residues. V shed 2 bases, J shed 4 bases, and the junction held 3 bases outside the gene matches. CDR1 is MNHNS and CDR2 is SASEGT in the germline V gene. The chain is built from TRBV6-1 and TRBJ1-6, with 9 positions matching TRBD1. Sequenced here: CD4+ or CD8+ T cells sorted from blood, sampled in a trial of the OX40 agonist ivuxolimab. This TCR was sampled from an adult with an advanced solid tumor such as melanoma, head and neck, liver or kidney cancer. The DNA for the CDR3 is TGTGCCAGCAGTGAACTTGGGACAGGGTATAATTCACCCCTCCACTTT. It specifies CASSELGTGYNSPLHF.